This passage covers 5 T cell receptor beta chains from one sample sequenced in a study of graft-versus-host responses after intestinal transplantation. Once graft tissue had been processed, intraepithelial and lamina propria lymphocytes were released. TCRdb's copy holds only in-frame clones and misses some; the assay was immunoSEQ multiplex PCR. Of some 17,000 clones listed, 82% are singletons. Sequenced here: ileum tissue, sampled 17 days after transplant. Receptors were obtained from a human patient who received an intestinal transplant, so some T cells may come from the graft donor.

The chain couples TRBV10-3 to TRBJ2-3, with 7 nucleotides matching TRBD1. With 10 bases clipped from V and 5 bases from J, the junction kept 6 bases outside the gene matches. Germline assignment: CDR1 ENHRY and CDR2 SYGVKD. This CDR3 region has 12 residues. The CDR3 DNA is TGTGCCACAAGGGGGCTGGTAGATACGCAGTATTTT. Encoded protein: CATRGLVDTQYF.

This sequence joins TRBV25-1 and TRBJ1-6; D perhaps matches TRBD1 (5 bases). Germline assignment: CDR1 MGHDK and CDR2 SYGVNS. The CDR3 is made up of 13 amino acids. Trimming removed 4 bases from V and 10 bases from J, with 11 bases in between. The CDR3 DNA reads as TGTGCCAGCAGTGCTCAGGGCGAGTCACCCCTCCACTTT. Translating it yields CASSAQGESPLHF.

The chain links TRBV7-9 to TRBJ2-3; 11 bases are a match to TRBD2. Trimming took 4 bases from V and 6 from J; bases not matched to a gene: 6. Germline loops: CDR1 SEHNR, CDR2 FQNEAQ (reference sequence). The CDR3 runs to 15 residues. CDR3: CASSSTSGAQDTQYF. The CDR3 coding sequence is TGTGCCAGCAGCTCGACTAGCGGGGCGCAGGATACGCAGTATTTT.

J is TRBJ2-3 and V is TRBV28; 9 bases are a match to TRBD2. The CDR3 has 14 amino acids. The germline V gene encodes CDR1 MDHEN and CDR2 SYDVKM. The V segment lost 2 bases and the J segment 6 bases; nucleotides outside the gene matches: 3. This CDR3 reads CASSLAGGADTQYF. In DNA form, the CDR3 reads TGTGCCAGCAGTTTAGCGGGAGGGGCGGATACGCAGTATTTT. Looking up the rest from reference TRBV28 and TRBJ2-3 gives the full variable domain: DVKVTQSSRYLVKRTGEKVFLECVQDMDHENMFWYRQDPGLGLRLIYFSYDVKMKEKGDIPEGYSVSREKKERFSLILESASTNQTSMYLCASSLAGGADTQYFGPGTRLTVL.

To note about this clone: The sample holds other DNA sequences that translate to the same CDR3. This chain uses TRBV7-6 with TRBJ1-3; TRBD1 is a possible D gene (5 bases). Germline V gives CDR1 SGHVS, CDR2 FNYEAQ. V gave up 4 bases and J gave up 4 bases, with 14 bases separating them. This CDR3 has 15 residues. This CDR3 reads CASSSRGLQGNTIYF. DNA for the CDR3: TGTGCCAGCAGCTCAAGGGGCTTACAGGGAAACACCATATATTTT. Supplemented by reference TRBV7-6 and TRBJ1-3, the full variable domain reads GAGVSQSPRYKVTKRGQDVALRCDPISGHVSLYWYRQALGQGPEFLTYFNYEAQQDKSGLPNDRFSAERPEGSISTLTIQRTEQRDSAMYRCASSSRGLQGNTIYFGEGSWLTVV.